A selection of T cell receptor beta chains follows, all from one sample in a study of T cells in Graves' hyperthyroidism and ophthalmopathy. TCRdb re-analysed the multiplex PCR reads in MiXCR, keeping a single row per CDR3 protein. The repertoire holds over 700,000 distinct CDR3 sequences, with 35% to 45% as singletons. Sequenced sample: blood. Receptors were obtained from a young man with Graves' hyperthyroidism. Each CDR3 is given with its conserved first and last residue. Each record gives: D gene, J gene, clone size, V gene, CDR3 protein, CDR3 DNA. A D gene is named only where the DNA matches it firmly. A row's size may be missing; if present it is once, few, many or a size class.

. | TRBJ2-7 | . | TRBV4-1 | CASSQGSDRFYEQYF | TGCGCCAGCAGCCAAGGATCGGACCGATTTTACGAGCAGTACTTC
TRBD1 | TRBJ1-1 | few | TRBV25-1 | CASTRTGGVSTEAFF | TGTGCCAGCACCCGGACAGGAGGGGTGAGCACTGAAGCTTTCTTT
. | TRBJ1-5 | few | TRBV10-3 | CASSEAVGTSNQPQHF | TGTGCCAGCAGTGAAGCGGTGGGCACTAGCAATCAGCCCCAGCATTTT
TRBD1 | TRBJ2-4 | . | TRBV7-8 | CASSPLQGAKDIQYF | TGTGCCAGCAGCCCCTTGCAGGGGGCTAAGGACATTCAGTACTTC
. | TRBJ2-6 | . | TRBV10-3 | CASSPSDGTSGANVLTF | TGTGCCAGCAGTCCGAGCGACGGGACCTCCGGGGCCAACGTCCTGACTTTC
. | TRBJ1-5 | . | TRBV29-1 | CSSHGNQPQHF | TGCAGCAGCCACGGAAATCAGCCCCAGCATTTT
. | TRBJ1-4 | once | TRBV29-1 | CSVGDQKLFF | TGCAGCGTTGGGGACCAAAAACTGTTTTTT
. | TRBJ1-6 | once | TRBV7-3 | CASSSYWETLHF | TGTGCCAGCAGCTCATATTGGGAAACCCTCCACTTT
TRBD1 | TRBJ2-7 | few | TRBV7-9 | CASSLAAGTGGSEQYF | TGTGCCAGCAGCTTAGCGGCCGGGACAGGGGGGTCCGAGCAGTACTTC
TRBD2 | TRBJ2-7 | . | TRBV7-2 | CASRPGTSGRYEQYF | TGTGCCAGCAGACCTGGGACTAGCGGGAGGTACGAGCAGTACTTC
. | TRBJ2-2 | . | TRBV7-7 | CASSPQTEDSNTGELFF | TGTGCTAGCAGCCCCCAGACGGAAGATTCGAACACCGGGGAGCTGTTTTTT
. | TRBJ1-1 | . | TRBV5-8 | CASSFGAKAEAFF | TGTGCCAGCAGCTTCGGGGCTAAGGCTGAAGCTTTCTTT
. | TRBJ1-2 | many | TRBV7-2 | CASSLELGYGYTF | TGTGCCAGCAGCTTAGAGCTAGGCTATGGCTACACCTTC
TRBD1 | TRBJ2-7 | . | TRBV5-1 | CASSRDSNDYEQYF | TGCGCCAGCAGCCGGGACAGTAACGACTACGAGCAGTACTTC
. | TRBJ1-1 | . | TRBV6-2/TRBV6-3 | CATSLEAFF | TGTGCCACCTCCCTTGAAGCTTTCTTT
. | TRBJ2-7 | few | TRBV7-8 | CASSAFPISYEQYF | TGTGCCAGCAGCGCGTTCCCTATTTCCTACGAGCAGTACTTC
. | TRBJ1-4 | . | TRBV11-2 | CASSEIRDNEKLFF | TGTGCCAGCAGTGAGATTCGGGATAATGAAAAACTGTTTTTT
. | TRBJ2-7 | many | TRBV10-3 | CAISESNRVGEQYF | TGTGCCATCAGTGAGTCGAATAGGGTGGGCGAGCAGTACTTC
. | TRBJ1-3 | . | TRBV25-1 | CASSEPPSDTIYF | TGTGCCAGCAGTGAACCACCCTCAGACACCATATATTTT
. | TRBJ1-1 | . | TRBV19 | CATSGGAEAFF | TGTGCCACCAGTGGGGGGGCTGAAGCTTTCTTT
TRBD1 | TRBJ2-5 | . | TRBV12-5 | CASGSPDREGRETQYF | TGTGCTAGTGGTTCACCTGACAGGGAAGGTCGGGAGACCCAGTACTTC
. | TRBJ1-4 | few | TRBV11-3 | CASTTLKLFF | TGTGCCAGTACAACATTGAAACTGTTTTTT
. | TRBJ1-1 | few | TRBV9 | CASSVGGQHMNTEAFF | TGTGCCAGCAGCGTAGGTGGACAGCATATGAACACTGAAGCTTTCTTT
. | TRBJ2-7 | few | TRBV11-2 | CASTIPTGGNYEQYF | TGTGCCAGCACCATACCCACGGGCGGGAACTACGAGCAGTACTTC
. | TRBJ2-2 | . | TRBV10-3 | CAISASRRGSSGELFF | TGTGCCATCAGTGCCTCGCGGAGAGGGTCGTCCGGGGAGCTGTTTTTT